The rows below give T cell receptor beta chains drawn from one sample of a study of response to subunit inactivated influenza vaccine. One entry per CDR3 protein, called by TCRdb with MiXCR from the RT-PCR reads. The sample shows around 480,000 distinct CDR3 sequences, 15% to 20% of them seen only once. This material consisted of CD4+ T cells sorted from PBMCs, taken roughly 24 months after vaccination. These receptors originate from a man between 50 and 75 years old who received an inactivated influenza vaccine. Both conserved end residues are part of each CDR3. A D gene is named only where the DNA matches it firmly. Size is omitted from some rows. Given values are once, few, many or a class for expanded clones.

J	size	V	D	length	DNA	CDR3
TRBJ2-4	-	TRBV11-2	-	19	TGTGCCAGCAGCCCCACCCCCTATCTCCAGGGAAGGGGTTCAAACATTCAGTACTTC	CASSPTPYLQGRGSNIQYF
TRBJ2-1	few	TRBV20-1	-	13	TGCAGTGCTAGAGATCGGTCACAGAATGAGCAGTTCTTC	CSARDRSQNEQFF
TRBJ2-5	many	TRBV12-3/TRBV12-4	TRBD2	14	TGTGCCAGCAGTTTGGGGACTAGCACTGAGACCCAGTACTTC	CASSLGTSTETQYF
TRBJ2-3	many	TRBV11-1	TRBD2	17	TGTGCCAGCAGCTACGCCGGGACTAGCGGGACCACAGATACGCAGTATTTT	CASSYAGTSGTTDTQYF
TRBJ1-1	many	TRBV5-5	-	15	TGTGCCAGCAGCTTGGGCGCACAGCGGAACACTGAAGCTTTCTTT	CASSLGAQRNTEAFF
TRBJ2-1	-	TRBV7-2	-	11	TGTGCCAGCAGCCAATGGGTTGAGCAGTTCTTC	CASSQWVEQFF
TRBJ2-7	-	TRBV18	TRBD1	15	TGTGCCAGCTCACCCGGGACAGGGGGGCCCTACGAGCAGTACTTC	CASSPGTGGPYEQYF
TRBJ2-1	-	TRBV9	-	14	TGTGCCAGCAGCCTACGGGAGCAGCCTCCCCCACAGTTCTTC	CASSLREQPPPQFF
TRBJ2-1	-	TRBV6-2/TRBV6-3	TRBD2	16	TGTGCCAGCAGTAAAAATAGCGGGAGTATCGGGAATGAGCAGTTCTTC	CASSKNSGSIGNEQFF
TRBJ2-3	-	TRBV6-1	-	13	TGTGCCGCGCAAAGGGCGTCCACAGATACGCAGTATTTT	CAAQRASTDTQYF
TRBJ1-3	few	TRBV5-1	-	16	TGCGCCAGCAGCTTGGCCGGAGGGACGTCTGGAAACACCATATATTTT	CASSLAGGTSGNTIYF
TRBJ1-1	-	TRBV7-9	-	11	TGTGCCAGCAGCGCTACGGCTGAAGCTTTCTTT	CASSATAEAFF